This T cell receptor (beta chain) was found in a study of neurological immune-mediated disorders. Background on the study: The study included approximately 34 multiple sclerosis patients, about 30 relapsing-remitting and 3 secondary progressive. General study results and limits: The expanded clones of different subjects shared no CDR3 amino acid sequences (suggesting private repertoires in all groups). On phylogenetic grouping, the repertoires of 18 of 34 multiple sclerosis patients fell within one related-CDR3 cluster, constituting a possible signature.

Unsorted libraries were derived from 2 million PBMCs stored at -80 C. Trimming took 5 bases from V and 4 from J, leaving 11 bases between them. CDR3 size: 13 residues. TCRdb reprocessed the 5' RACE reads with MiXCR, giving one entry per CDR3 protein. The sample includes 85,000 to 100,000 distinct CDR3 sequences, roughly 4% of them seen just once. This clonotype was observed many times. Its antigen is unknown. This TCR derives from a woman aged 18-29 years with multiple sclerosis. The V and J genes are TRBV12-3 or TRBV12-4 and TRBJ1-2, with D possibly matching TRBD1 (6 bases). Sequencing input: PBMCs. CDR3 amino acids: CASSGTGPYGYTF. Here the CDR3 DNA reads TGTGCCAGCAGTGGAACAGGGCCCTATGGCTACACCTTC.